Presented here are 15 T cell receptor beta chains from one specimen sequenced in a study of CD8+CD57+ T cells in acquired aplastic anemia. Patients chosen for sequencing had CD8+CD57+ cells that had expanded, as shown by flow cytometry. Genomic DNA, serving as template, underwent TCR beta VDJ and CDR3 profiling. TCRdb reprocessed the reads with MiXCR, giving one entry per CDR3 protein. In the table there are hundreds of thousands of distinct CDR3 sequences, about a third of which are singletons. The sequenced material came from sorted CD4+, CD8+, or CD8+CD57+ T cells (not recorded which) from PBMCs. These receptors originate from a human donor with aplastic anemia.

CDR3 bases: TGTGCCAGCAGCCGGGACATGACCCTCCACTTT. It specifies CASSRDMTLHF. The chain joins TRBV7-2 to TRBJ1-6; D may be TRBD1 (6 bases). Germline CDR1 SGHTA, CDR2 FQGNSA. Trimming removed 5 bases from V and 14 bases from J, with 10 bases in between. This CDR3 is built from 11 residues.

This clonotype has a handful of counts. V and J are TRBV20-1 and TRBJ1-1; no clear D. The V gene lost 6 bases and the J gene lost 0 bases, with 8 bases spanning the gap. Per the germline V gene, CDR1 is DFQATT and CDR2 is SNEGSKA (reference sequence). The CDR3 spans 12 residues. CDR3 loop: CSAPAVNTEAFF. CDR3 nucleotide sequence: TGCAGTGCCCCGGCGGTGAACACTGAAGCTTTCTTT.

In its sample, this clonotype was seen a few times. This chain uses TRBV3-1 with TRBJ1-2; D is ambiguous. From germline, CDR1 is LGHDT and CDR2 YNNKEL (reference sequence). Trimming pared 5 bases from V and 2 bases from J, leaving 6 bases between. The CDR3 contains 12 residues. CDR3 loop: CASSARNYGYTF. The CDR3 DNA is TGTGCCAGCAGCGCGAGGAACTATGGCTACACCTTC.

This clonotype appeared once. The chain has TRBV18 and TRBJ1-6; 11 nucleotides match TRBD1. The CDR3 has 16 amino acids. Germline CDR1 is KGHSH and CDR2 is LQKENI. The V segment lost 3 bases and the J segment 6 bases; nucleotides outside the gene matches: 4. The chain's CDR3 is CASSPIGTGGNSPLHF. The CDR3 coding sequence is TGTGCCAGCTCACCCATAGGGACAGGGGGTAATTCACCCCTCCACTTT.

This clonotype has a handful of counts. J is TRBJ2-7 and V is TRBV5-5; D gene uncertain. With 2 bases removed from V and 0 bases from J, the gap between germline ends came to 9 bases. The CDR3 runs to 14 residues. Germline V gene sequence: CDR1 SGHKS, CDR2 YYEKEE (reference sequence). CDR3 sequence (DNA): TGTGCCAGCAGCTTATCGACCCACTCCTACGAGCAGTACTTC. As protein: CASSLSTHSYEQYF.

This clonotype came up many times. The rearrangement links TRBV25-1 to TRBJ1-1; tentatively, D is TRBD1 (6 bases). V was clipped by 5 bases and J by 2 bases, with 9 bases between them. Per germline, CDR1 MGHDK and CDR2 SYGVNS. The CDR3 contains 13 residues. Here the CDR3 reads CASSTQGNTEAFF. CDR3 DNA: TGTGCCAGCAGTACACAGGGAAACACTGAAGCTTTCTTT. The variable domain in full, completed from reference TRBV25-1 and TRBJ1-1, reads EADIYQTPRYLVIGTGKKITLECSQTMGHDKMYWYQQDPGMELHLIHYSYGVNSTEKGDLSSESTVSRIRTEHFPLTLESARPSHTSQYLCASSTQGNTEAFFGQGTRLTVV.

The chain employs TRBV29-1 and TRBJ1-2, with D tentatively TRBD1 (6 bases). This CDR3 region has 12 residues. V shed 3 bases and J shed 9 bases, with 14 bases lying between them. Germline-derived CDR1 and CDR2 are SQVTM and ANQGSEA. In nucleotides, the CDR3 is TGCAGCGTTGAGGACAGCCGTATAAGCTACACCTTC. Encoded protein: CSVEDSRISYTF.

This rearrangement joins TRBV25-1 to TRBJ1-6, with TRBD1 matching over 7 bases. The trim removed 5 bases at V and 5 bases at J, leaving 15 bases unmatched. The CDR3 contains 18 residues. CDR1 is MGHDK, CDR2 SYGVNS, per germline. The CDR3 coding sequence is TGTGCCAGCAGTAGTCACCTTGGGGGGACAGCACATAATTCACCCCTCCACTTT. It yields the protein CASSSHLGGTAHNSPLHF.

The CDR3 here is CASSLGVRTGRDSNQPQHF. The CDR3 DNA follows: TGTGCCAGCAGCTTGGGAGTAAGGACAGGGAGAGATAGCAATCAGCCCCAGCATTTT. The chain couples TRBV5-4 to TRBJ1-5, with 8 bases matching TRBD1. Germline-derived CDR1 and CDR2 are SGHNT and YYREEE (reference sequence). The CDR3 spans 19 residues. J gave up 0 bases and V 0 bases, and 11 bases lay outside the gene matches.

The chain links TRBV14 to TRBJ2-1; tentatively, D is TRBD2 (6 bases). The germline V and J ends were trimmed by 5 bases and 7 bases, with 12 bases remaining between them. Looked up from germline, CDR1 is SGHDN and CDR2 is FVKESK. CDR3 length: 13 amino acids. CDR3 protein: CASSIASENEQFF. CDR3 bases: TGTGCCAGCAGCATTGCTAGCGAGAATGAGCAGTTCTTC.

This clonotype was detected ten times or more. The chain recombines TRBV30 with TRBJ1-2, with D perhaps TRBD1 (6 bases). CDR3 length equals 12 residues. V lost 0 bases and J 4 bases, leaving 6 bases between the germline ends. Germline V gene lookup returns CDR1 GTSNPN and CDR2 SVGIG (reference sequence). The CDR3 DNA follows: TGTGCCTGGAGTGTACAGGGCTATGGCTACACCTTC. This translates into CAWSVQGYGYTF.

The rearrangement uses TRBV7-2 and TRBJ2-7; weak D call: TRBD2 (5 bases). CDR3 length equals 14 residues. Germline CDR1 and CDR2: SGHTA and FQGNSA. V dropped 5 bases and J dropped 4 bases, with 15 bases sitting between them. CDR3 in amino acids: CASSPLLDHYEQYF. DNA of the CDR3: TGTGCCAGCAGCCCACTACTAGATCATTACGAGCAGTACTTC.

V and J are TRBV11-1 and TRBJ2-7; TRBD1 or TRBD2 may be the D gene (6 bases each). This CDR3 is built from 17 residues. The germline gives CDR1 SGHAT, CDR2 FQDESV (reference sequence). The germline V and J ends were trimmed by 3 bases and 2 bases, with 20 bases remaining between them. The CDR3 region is CASSFVTSGRGAYEQYF. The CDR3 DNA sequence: TGTGCCAGCAGCTTTGTAACTTCGGGAAGGGGGGCCTACGAGCAGTACTTC.

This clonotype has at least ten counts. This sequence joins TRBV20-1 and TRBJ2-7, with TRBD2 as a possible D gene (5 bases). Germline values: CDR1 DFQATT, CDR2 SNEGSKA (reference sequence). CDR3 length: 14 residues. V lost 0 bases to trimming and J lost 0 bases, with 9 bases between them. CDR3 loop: CSARDLASSYEQYF. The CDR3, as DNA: TGCAGTGCTAGAGATCTAGCCAGCTCCTACGAGCAGTACTTC.

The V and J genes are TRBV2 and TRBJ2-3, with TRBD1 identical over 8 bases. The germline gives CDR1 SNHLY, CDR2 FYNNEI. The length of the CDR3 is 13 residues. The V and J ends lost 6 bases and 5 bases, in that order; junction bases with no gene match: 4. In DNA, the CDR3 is TGTGCCAGCAGCGGACAGGGCGTAGATACGCAGTATTTT. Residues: CASSGQGVDTQYF.